Following are 12 T cell receptor beta chains from one sample sequenced in a study of cytomegalovirus exposure and HLA in healthy donors. Amplification used 60 Vbeta primers and 13 Jbeta primers. TCRdb keeps only in-frame clones here, not all; method: immunoSEQ multiplex PCR. Its table lists 30,000 to 35,000 clones. The sample was PBMCs. The receptor set was obtained from a man in his forties in good health and CMV-seronegative.

About this clone itself: At one end the junction does not follow the germline gene, possibly because of a read error. V is TRBV7-9 and J is TRBJ1-1, with D possibly matching TRBD1 (5 bases). Germline V CDR1 and CDR2: SEHNR, FQNEAQ (reference sequence). The CDR3 has 13 residues. CDR3 in amino acids: CASSFSGNNEAFF. The CDR3 nucleotides are TGTGCCAGCAGCTTTTCAGGGAACAATGAAGCTTTCTTT.

This chain uses TRBV28 with TRBJ2-5; a weak D match, TRBD2 (5 bases). The last part of the DNA fits TRBJ2-7 better; the J call may be wrong. Germline V gene sequence: CDR1 MDHEN, CDR2 SYDVKM. The CDR3 covers 13 residues. CDR3 in DNA: TGTGCCAGCAGTTTCGGGGTTAACTACGAGCAGTACTTC. Amino acids: CASSFGVNYEQYF.

The chain uses TRBV6-1 and TRBJ2-7; the match to TRBD2 covers 8 bases. The CDR3 is 14 amino acids. Germline CDR1 is MNHNS and CDR2 is SASEGT. Losses at the gene ends were 11 bases for V and 0 bases for J; bases not matched to a gene: 9. Written as DNA, the CDR3 is TGTGCCTTCCCCCCTAGCGGGCCCTCCTACGAGCAGTACTTC. It translates to CAFPPSGPSYEQYF.

The genes are TRBV19 and TRBJ1-4; no definite D call. The CDR3 is made up of 15 amino acids. V lost 3 bases, J lost 2 bases, and 10 bases lay in between. CDR1 is LNHDA and CDR2 is SQIVND in the germline V gene (reference sequence). CDR3 coding DNA: TGTGCCAGTAGTATCAGCGCCATTACTAATGAAAAACTGTTTTTT. Translating gives CASSISAITNEKLFF. The full variable domain, its missing parts supplied by reference TRBV19 and TRBJ1-4, is DGGITQSPKYLFRKEGQNVTLSCEQNLNHDAMYWYRQDPGQGLRLIYYSQIVNDFQKGDIAEGYSVSREKKESFPLTVTSAQKNPTAFYLCASSISAITNEKLFFGSGTQLSVL.

This chain joins TRBV7-9 and TRBJ2-1; the D is unclear. CDR1 and CDR2 (germline): SEHNR, FQNEAQ (reference sequence). This CDR3 contains 16 residues. Trimming took off 1 base at V and 0 bases at J, with 10 bases between the two ends. CDR3 nucleotides: TGTGCCAGCAGCTTAGTAGCCCTATCCTCCTACAATGAGCAGTTCTTC. Amino acid sequence: CASSLVALSSYNEQFF.

This chain joins TRBV4-1 and TRBJ1-1, with a possible D match to TRBD1 (5 bases). Germline V gene sequence: CDR1 MGHRA, CDR2 YSYEKL. The length of the CDR3 is 15 residues. With 6 bases removed from V and 2 bases from J, the gap between germline ends came to 16 bases. The CDR3: CASRNSGRGNTEAFF. The DNA for the CDR3 is TGCGCCAGCAGAAACTCCGGGAGGGGAAACACTGAAGCTTTCTTT.

The chain uses TRBV4-3 and TRBJ1-2; 10 bases are a match to TRBD1. Trimming removed 3 bases from V and 5 bases from J; junction bases left unmatched: 3. The V gene's germline CDR1 is LGHNA and CDR2 YSLEER. The CDR3 is 14 residues long. The CDR3 bases are TGCGCCAGCAGCCAGTGGACAGGGGGGTATGGCTACACCTTC. This translates into CASSQWTGGYGYTF.

This clone ranks as medium-sized (0.01 to 0.1%) in terms of frequency. The genes are TRBV6-4 and TRBJ2-3, with TRBD1 matching over 10 bases. The length of the CDR3 is 14 residues. Trimming took 2 bases from V and 4 from J; bases not matched to a gene: 0. Germline CDR1 and CDR2: MRHNA and SNTAGT. The CDR3 sequence is CASSDGQGADTQYF. In DNA, the CDR3 is TGTGCCAGCAGTGACGGACAGGGGGCAGATACGCAGTATTTT.

V is TRBV14 and J is TRBJ2-3, with D tentatively TRBD1 (6 bases). V was trimmed by 6 bases and J by 3 bases, leaving 13 bases between them. The V gene's germline CDR1 is SGHDN and CDR2 FVKESK. CDR3 size: 14 residues. CDR3 sequence (DNA): TGTGCCAGCAGTACCAGGGGTCCGACAGATACGCAGTATTTT. Amino acid sequence: CASSTRGPTDTQYF.

The CDR3 is CASSLSGDTEAFF. CDR3 DNA sequence: TGTGCCAGCAGCTTATCCGGGGACACTGAAGCTTTCTTT. The chain has TRBV7-9 and TRBJ1-1; D is uncertain. Deletions cut 2 bases from V and 3 bases from J, with 7 bases between. Germline assignment: CDR1 SEHNR and CDR2 FQNEAQ (reference sequence). This CDR3 spans 13 amino acids.

CDR3 amino acids: CASSLAEGTIYEQFF. DNA of the CDR3: TGTGCCAGCAGCTTAGCGGAAGGGACTATTTATGAGCAGTTCTTC. The chain uses TRBV7-7 and TRBJ2-1, with 7 bases identical to TRBD2. The CDR3 covers 15 residues. CDR1 SSHAT and CDR2 FNYEAQ come from the germline V gene (reference sequence). With V trimmed by 0 bases and J by 8 bases, 7 bases remained unmatched.

The gene calls are TRBV5-1 and TRBJ1-1; possible D gene TRBD1, 6 bases. This CDR3 is built from 13 residues. Trimming stripped 0 bases from V and 3 bases from J, with 6 bases between. Per the germline V gene, CDR1 is SGHRS and CDR2 is YFSETQ. The CDR3 DNA reads TGCGCCAGCAGCTTGGCAGGGGACACTGAAGCTTTCTTT. Its protein is CASSLAGDTEAFF.